These 21 T cell receptor beta chains originate from one sample sequenced in a study of blood T cell repertoires in COVID-19. This table comes from immunoSEQ multiplex PCR, and its TCRdb copy is limited to in-frame clones, with some not included. The profile shows fewer than 250,000 clones, less than 85% of them singletons. Sample: peripheral blood. The receptors shown here come from a woman between 45 and 60 years old with acute or convalescent COVID-19.

This chain connects TRBV7-2 to TRBJ1-5; a possible D gene is TRBD1 (5 bases). V was clipped by 4 bases and J by 2 bases, with 12 bases between them. Per the germline V gene, CDR1 is SGHTA and CDR2 is FQGNSA. This CDR3 is built from 15 residues. For the CDR3, the DNA is TGTGCCAGCAGCTGGGGGGGGATTGGCAATCAGCCCCAGCATTTT. Encoded protein: CASSWGGIGNQPQHF.

V usage is TRBV7-6 and J usage is TRBJ1-2; the D gene is possibly TRBD1 (5 bases). From germline, CDR1 is SGHVS and CDR2 FNYEAQ. The CDR3 is made up of 13 amino acids. Trimming took 5 bases from V and 8 from J, leaving 15 bases between them. CDR3 DNA: TGTGCCAGCAGCCCCAACCCGCGGGGGGGCTACACCTTC. The encoded protein is CASSPNPRGGYTF.

Written as DNA, the CDR3 is TGTGCCAGCAGCAATAGGGGGAAGGGGGACACTGAAGCTTTCTTT. Amino acids: CASSNRGKGDTEAFF. V and J are TRBV21-1 and TRBJ1-1; TRBD1, the table's D call, was not compared with the DNA. TRBV21-1 is tagged as a pseudogene. The CDR3 runs 15 residues.

The V call is TRBV7-2, the J call TRBJ2-1, with TRBD2 as a possible D gene (6 bases). The CDR3 contains 15 residues. V dropped 5 bases and J dropped 4 bases, with 15 bases sitting between them. Germline assignment: CDR1 SGHTA and CDR2 FQGNSA. The CDR3 DNA sequence: TGTGCCAGCAGCCTCCCTCGGGGGAGGTACAATGAGCAGTTCTTC. This codes for CASSLPRGRYNEQFF.

This clone has a handful of counts. The V gene is TRBV18, the J gene TRBJ1-2; 7 bases fit TRBD1. Germline-derived CDR1 and CDR2 are KGHSH and LQKENI. This CDR3 comprises 13 residues. V shed 4 bases, J shed 6 bases, and the junction held 5 bases outside the gene matches. CDR3 region: CASSLTGEDGYTF. CDR3 coding DNA: TGTGCCAGCTCACTCACAGGGGAGGATGGCTACACCTTC.

The CDR3 loop is CASTFGGGRTDTQYF. The CDR3 DNA follows: TGTGCCAGCACCTTTGGGGGGGGACGCACAGATACGCAGTATTTT. The chain recombines TRBV28 with TRBJ2-3, with TRBD2 matching 7 bases. The germline V gene has CDR1 MDHEN and CDR2 SYDVKM. The V and J ends lost 7 bases and 1 base, in that order; junction bases with no gene match: 8. The length of the CDR3 is 15 residues.

J is TRBJ2-1 and V is TRBV10-3; D perhaps matches TRBD1 (5 bases). From germline, CDR1 is ENHRY and CDR2 SYGVKD. This CDR3 contains 15 residues. V was cut by 2 bases and J by 0 bases, with 8 bases left in between. CDR3 DNA: TGTGCCATCAGTGAGGGGCAGGGCTCCTACAATGAGCAGTTCTTC. This translates into CAISEGQGSYNEQFF.

The gene calls are TRBV28 and TRBJ1-3, with D unclear. CDR1 and CDR2 from the germline V gene are MDHEN and SYDVKM. Trimming removed 11 bases from V and 2 bases from J, with 16 bases in between. The CDR3 has 14 amino acids. CDR3 sequence: CAATPVRAGNTIYF. The CDR3 DNA is TGTGCCGCCACCCCGGTGCGGGCTGGAAACACCATATATTTT.

The CDR3 DNA sequence: TGTGCCAGCAGCCTCAGGGGGACAGGTCGAAAGGTTGGCTACACCTTC. It encodes CASSLRGTGRKVGYTF. The chain is built from TRBV3-1 (or the pseudogene TRBV3-2) and TRBJ1-2, with 8 bases matching TRBD1. The CDR3 sequence is 16 residues long. V trimming: 4 bases; J trimming: 7 bases; junction bases outside the gene matches: 14. Per the germline V gene, CDR1 is LGHDT and CDR2 is YNNKEL (reference sequence).

The chain uses TRBV18 and TRBJ1-6; TRBD1 is a possible D gene (5 bases). V was pared by 3 bases and J by 7 bases, with 16 bases between. The CDR3 covers 16 residues. The V gene's germline CDR1 is KGHSH and CDR2 LQKENI. CDR3 bases: TGTGCCAGCTCACCGGCGCAGGGAAGTCCAAATTCACCCCTCCACTTT. Translation: CASSPAQGSPNSPLHF.

V usage is TRBV5-1 and J usage is TRBJ2-5, with D unclear. The CDR3 has 14 residues. The germline gives CDR1 SGHRS, CDR2 YFSETQ. With 0 bases removed from V and 5 bases from J, the gap between germline ends came to 11 bases. CDR3 protein: CASSLEWARETQYF. The CDR3 DNA reads TGCGCCAGCAGCTTGGAGTGGGCCCGGGAGACCCAGTACTTC.

J is TRBJ2-5 and V is TRBV18, with D uncertain. Trimming shortened V by 6 bases and J by 2 bases, and 13 bases separated the two germline ends. CDR3 size: 14 residues. CDR1 is KGHSH and CDR2 is LQKENI in the germline V gene. CDR3 loop: CASSRGPVQETQYF. The DNA of the CDR3 is TGTGCCAGCTCTCGTGGGCCAGTACAAGAGACCCAGTACTTC.

This clone has more than one count but fewer than ten. This rearrangement joins TRBV5-4 to TRBJ2-7, with D maybe TRBD1 (6 bases). Germline values: CDR1 SGHNT, CDR2 YYREEE (reference sequence). The CDR3 covers 14 residues. V lost 4 bases, J lost 2 bases, and 13 bases lay in between. CDR3 nucleotides: TGTGCCAGCAGCCCCGGACAGCGAGCCTACGAGCAGTACTTC. Protein: CASSPGQRAYEQYF.

V and J are TRBV30 and TRBJ2-1; 9 nucleotides line up with TRBD2. Unmatched junction bases numbered 6, after V lost 2 bases and J lost 4 bases. Germline V gene lookup returns CDR1 GTSNPN and CDR2 SVGIG (reference sequence). This CDR3 has 15 residues. This chain's CDR3 is CAWSILAGFYNEQFF. CDR3 coding DNA: TGTGCCTGGAGTATCCTAGCGGGATTTTACAATGAGCAGTTCTTC. Filled out from reference TRBV30 and TRBJ2-1, the complete variable domain reads SQTIHQWPATLVQPVGSPLSLECTVEGTSNPNLYWYRQAAGRGLQLLFYSVGIGQISSEVPQNLSASRPQDRQFILSSKKLLLSDSGFYLCAWSILAGFYNEQFFGPGTRLTVL.

The CDR3 DNA follows: TGTGCCAGCAGCTTGGGTGGGGAGGGAGCTAACTATGGCTACACCTTC. Residues: CASSLGGEGANYGYTF. V is TRBV5-4 and J is TRBJ1-2; no clear D. Trimming shortened V by 0 bases and J by 0 bases, and 12 bases separated the two germline ends. CDR3 length: 16 residues. Germline V lookup: CDR1 SGHNT, CDR2 YYREEE (reference sequence).

CDR3 region: CASSWSSPPYGYTF. The CDR3 DNA is TGTGCCAGCAGTTGGAGTTCACCCCCTTATGGCTACACCTTC. The chain carries TRBV27 and TRBJ1-2; D is uncertain. The germline V gene encodes CDR1 MNHEY and CDR2 SMNVEV (reference sequence). The CDR3 contains 14 residues. V was pared by 4 bases and J by 5 bases, with 14 bases between.

The chain has TRBV19 and TRBJ2-7, with a weak D call TRBD2 (7 bases). V was trimmed by 5 bases and J by 3 bases, leaving 17 bases between them. The CDR3 covers 15 residues. CDR1 and CDR2 from the germline V gene are LNHDA and SQIVND (reference sequence). The CDR3 spells CASSLNREGSYEQYF. The CDR3 coding sequence is TGTGCCAGTAGTCTGAACAGGGAGGGGAGCTACGAGCAGTACTTC.

The chain combines TRBV6-2 or TRBV6-3 with TRBJ1-5; TRBD1 agrees at 7 bases. CDR1 MNHEY and CDR2 SVGEGT come from the germline V gene. The CDR3 has 15 residues. Germline trimming cut 5 bases from V and 2 bases from J; bases unmatched to any gene: 6. DNA of the CDR3: TGTGCCAGCAGTCGACAGGGAATGGGCAATCAGCCCCAGCATTTT. Amino acids: CASSRQGMGNQPQHF.

CDR3 residues: CASSFKGGSSNNEQFF. The CDR3 nucleotides are TGTGCCAGCAGCTTTAAAGGGGGCTCAAGCAACAATGAGCAGTTCTTC. This chain joins TRBV7-2 and TRBJ2-1; the match to TRBD1 covers 7 bases. The V and J ends lost 3 bases and 5 bases, in that order; junction bases with no gene match: 10. This CDR3 has 16 amino acids. Germline CDR1 reads SGHTA; CDR2 reads FQGNSA.

This clone was recorded only once. The J gene is TRBJ1-1, the V gene TRBV25-1; D is unclear. Germline CDR1 is MGHDK and CDR2 is SYGVNS. V lost 4 bases to trimming and J lost 1 base, with 7 bases between them. The CDR3 length is 13 residues. The CDR3, as DNA: TGTGCCAGCAGTGGATACAGGAACACTGAAGCTTTCTTT. It yields the protein CASSGYRNTEAFF.

The chain is built from TRBV6-6 and TRBJ1-1, with 9 bases identical to TRBD1. Trimming took 6 bases from V and 5 from J; bases not matched to a gene: 13. Germline CDR1 is MNHNY and CDR2 is SVGAGI (reference sequence). CDR3 length equals 16 residues. The CDR3 protein is CASRTPPGQGSTEAFF. Written as DNA, the CDR3 is TGTGCCAGCAGGACCCCCCCGGGACAGGGATCGACTGAAGCTTTCTTT.